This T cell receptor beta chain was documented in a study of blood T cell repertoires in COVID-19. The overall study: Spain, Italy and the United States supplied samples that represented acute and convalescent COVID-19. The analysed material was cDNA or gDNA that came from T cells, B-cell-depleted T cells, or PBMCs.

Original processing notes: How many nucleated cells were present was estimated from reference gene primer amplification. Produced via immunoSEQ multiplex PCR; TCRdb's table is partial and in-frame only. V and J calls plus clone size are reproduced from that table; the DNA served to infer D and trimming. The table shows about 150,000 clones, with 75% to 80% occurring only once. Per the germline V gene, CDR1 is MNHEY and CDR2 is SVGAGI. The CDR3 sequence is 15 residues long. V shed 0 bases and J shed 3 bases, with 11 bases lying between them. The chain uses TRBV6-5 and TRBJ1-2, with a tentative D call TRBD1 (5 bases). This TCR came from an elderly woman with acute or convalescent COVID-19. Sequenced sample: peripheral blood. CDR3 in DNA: TGTGCCAGCAGTTACTCCAGTAGGGGTCACTATGGCTACACCTTC. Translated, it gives CASSYSSRGHYGYTF.